This record concerns one TCR beta chain sequence. Its specificity is unknown. A much larger clone is a single base away; this may be a read error. This sample was included in a study of T cells in Graves' hyperthyroidism and ophthalmopathy. The study, taken as a whole, reports: Separating ophthalmopathy from stable hyperthyroidism was achieved by a 13 V-J model.

The CDR3 runs 15 residues. V lost 3 bases and J lost 5; bases outside the gene matches: 7. Germline CDR1 reads MGHDK; CDR2 reads SYGVNS. Amplification targeted TCR beta CDR3 regions from RNA transcripts. In the first-round RT-PCR of the TCR CDR3, the HTBI primer set was used. One entry per CDR3 protein, called by TCRdb with MiXCR from the multiplex PCR reads. The sample contains about 700,000 distinct CDR3 sequences, roughly 46% of which appear only once. Material for sequencing was peripheral blood or thyroid tissue (not recorded which). The V call is TRBV25-1, the J call TRBJ1-5; TRBD1 matches 7 bases. The TCR sequence derives from an adult man with Graves' disease, either hyperthyroidism or ophthalmopathy (not recorded which). The CDR3 is CASSESTGVDQPQHF. The CDR3 nucleotides are TGTGCCAGCAGTGAGTCAACAGGGGTGGATCAGCCCCAGCATTTT.